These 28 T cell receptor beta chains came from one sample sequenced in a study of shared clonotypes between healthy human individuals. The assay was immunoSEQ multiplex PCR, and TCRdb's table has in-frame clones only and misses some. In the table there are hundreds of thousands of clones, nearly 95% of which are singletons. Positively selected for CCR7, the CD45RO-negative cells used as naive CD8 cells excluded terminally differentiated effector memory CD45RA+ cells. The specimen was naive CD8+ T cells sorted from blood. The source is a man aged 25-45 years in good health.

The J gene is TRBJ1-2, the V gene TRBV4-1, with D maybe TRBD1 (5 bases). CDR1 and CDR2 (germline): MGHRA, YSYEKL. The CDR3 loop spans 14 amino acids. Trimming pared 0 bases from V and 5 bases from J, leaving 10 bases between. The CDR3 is CASSQDRGSYGYTF. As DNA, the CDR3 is TGCGCCAGCAGCCAAGATCGGGGGAGTTATGGCTACACCTTC.

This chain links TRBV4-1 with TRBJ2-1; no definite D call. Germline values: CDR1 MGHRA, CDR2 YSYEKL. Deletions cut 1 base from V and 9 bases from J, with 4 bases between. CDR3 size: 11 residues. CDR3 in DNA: TGCGCCAGCAGCCAAGGAGGTGAGCAGTTCTTC. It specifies CASSQGGEQFF.

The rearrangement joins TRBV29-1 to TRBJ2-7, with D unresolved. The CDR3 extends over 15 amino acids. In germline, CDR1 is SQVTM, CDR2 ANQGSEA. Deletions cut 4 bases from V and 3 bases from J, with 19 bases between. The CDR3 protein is CSVGAPGRPGYEQYF. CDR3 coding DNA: TGCAGCGTTGGGGCCCCCGGCAGGCCAGGCTACGAGCAGTACTTC.

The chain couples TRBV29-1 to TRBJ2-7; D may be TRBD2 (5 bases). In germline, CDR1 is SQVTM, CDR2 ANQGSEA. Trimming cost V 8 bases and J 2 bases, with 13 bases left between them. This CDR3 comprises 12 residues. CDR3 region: CSPGLKPYEQYF. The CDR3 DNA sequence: TGCAGCCCAGGACTGAAACCCTACGAGCAGTACTTC.

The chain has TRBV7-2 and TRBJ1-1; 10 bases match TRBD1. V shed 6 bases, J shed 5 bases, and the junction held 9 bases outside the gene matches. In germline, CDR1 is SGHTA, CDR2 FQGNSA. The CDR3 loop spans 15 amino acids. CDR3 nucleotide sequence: TGTGCCAGCAGACGGGATGGGACAGGGGTTACTGAAGCTTTCTTT. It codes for CASRRDGTGVTEAFF.

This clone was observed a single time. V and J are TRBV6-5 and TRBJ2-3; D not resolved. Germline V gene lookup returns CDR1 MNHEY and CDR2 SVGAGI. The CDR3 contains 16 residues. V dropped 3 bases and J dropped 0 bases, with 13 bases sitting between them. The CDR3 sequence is CASSYQTAPSTDTQYF. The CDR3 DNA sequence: TGTGCCAGCAGTTATCAGACGGCCCCTAGCACAGATACGCAGTATTTT.

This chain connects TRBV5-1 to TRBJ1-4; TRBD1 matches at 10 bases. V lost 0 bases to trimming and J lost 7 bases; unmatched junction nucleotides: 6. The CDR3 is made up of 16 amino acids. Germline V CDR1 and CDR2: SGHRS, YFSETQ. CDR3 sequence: CASSLDGQGGGEKLFF. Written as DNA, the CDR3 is TGCGCCAGCAGCTTGGATGGACAGGGGGGCGGTGAAAAACTGTTTTTT.

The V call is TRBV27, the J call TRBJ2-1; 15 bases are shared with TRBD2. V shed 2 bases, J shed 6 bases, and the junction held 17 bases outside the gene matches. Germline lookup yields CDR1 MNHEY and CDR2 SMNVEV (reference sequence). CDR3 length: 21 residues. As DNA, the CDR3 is TGTGCCAGCAGTTTAAGGATAATTGGACTAGCGGGAGGGCCCTCGGGCAATGAGCAGTTCTTC. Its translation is CASSLRIIGLAGGPSGNEQFF.

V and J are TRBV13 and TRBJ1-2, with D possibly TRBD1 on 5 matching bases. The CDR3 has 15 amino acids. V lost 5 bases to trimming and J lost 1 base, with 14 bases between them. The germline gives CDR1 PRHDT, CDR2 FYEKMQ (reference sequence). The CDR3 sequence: CASSATVGSNYGYTF. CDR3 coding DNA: TGTGCCAGCAGCGCGACAGTAGGGAGTAACTATGGCTACACCTTC.

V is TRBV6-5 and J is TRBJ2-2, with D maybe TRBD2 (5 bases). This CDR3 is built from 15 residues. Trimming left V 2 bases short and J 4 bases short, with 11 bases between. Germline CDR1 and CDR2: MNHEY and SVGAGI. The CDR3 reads CASSYEGRPTGELFF. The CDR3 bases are TGTGCCAGCAGTTACGAGGGCAGGCCCACCGGGGAGCTGTTTTTT.

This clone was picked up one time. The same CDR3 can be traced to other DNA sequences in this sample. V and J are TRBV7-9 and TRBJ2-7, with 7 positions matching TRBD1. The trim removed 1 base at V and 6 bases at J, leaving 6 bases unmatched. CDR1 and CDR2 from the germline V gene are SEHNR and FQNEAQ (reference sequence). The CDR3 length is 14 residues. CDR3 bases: TGTGCCAGCAGCTTAGGACAGGGAGCCTCCGAGCAGTACTTC. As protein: CASSLGQGASEQYF.

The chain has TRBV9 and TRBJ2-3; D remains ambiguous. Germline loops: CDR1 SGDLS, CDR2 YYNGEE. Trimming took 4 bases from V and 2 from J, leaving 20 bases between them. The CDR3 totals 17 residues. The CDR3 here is CASSPFLVALNTDTQYF. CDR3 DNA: TGTGCCAGCAGCCCCTTCCTAGTGGCCTTAAACACAGATACGCAGTATTTT.

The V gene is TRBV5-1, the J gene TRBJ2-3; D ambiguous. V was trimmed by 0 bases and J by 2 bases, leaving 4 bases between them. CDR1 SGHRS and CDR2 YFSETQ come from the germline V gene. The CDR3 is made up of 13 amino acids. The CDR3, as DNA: TGCGCCAGCAGCTTGGCCGTCACAGATACGCAGTATTTT. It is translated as CASSLAVTDTQYF.

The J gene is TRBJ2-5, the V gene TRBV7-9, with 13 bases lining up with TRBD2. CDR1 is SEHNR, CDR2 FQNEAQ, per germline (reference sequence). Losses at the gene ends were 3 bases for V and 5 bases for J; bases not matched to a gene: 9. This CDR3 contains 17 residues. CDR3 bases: TGTGCCAGCAGCTTCATCGGGACTAGCGGGATGGAGGAGACCCAGTACTTC. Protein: CASSFIGTSGMEETQYF.

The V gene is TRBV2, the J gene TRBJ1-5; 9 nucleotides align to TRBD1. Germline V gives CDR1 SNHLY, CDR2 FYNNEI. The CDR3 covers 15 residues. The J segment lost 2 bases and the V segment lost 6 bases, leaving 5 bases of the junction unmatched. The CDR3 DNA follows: TGTGCCAGCAGCCTAACAGGGGGCGGCAATCAGCCCCAGCATTTT. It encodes CASSLTGGGNQPQHF.

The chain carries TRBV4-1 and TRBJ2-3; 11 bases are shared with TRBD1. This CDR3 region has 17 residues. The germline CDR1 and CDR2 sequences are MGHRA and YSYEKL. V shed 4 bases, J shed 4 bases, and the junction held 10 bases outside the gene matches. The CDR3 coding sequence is TGCGCCAGCAGCCCGCTCGGGACAGGGGGGACACCAGATACGCAGTATTTT. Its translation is CASSPLGTGGTPDTQYF.

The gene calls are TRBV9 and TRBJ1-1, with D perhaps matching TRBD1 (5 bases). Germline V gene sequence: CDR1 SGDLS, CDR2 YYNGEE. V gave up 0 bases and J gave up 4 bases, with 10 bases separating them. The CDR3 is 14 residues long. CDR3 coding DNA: TGTGCCAGCAGCGTAGGGGGCGCGGGCACTGAAGCTTTCTTT. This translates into CASSVGGAGTEAFF.

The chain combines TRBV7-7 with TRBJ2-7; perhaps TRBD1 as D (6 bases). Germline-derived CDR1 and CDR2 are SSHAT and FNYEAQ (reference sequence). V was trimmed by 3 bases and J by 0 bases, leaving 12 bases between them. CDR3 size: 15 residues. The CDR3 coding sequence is TGTGCCAGCAGCTTTTCGACAGGCGACTCCTACGAGCAGTACTTC. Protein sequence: CASSFSTGDSYEQYF.

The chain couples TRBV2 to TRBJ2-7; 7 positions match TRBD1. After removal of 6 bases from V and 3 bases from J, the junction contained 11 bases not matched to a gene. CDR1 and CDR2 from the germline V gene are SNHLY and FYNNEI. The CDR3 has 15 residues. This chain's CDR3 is CASSHGQVAHYEQYF. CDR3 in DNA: TGTGCCAGCAGCCACGGACAGGTCGCCCACTACGAGCAGTACTTC. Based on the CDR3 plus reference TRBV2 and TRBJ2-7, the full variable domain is EPEVTQTPSHQVTQMGQEVILRCVPISNHLYFYWYRQILGQKVEFLVSFYNNEISEKSEIFDDQFSVERPDGSNFTLKIRSTKLEDSAMYFCASSHGQVAHYEQYFGPGTRLTVT.

This CDR3 reads CASSFTVEAADTQYF. DNA for the CDR3: TGTGCCAGCAGTTTTACGGTTGAGGCGGCAGATACGCAGTATTTT. The V call is TRBV27, the J call TRBJ2-3; no definite D call. This CDR3 contains 15 residues. Germline V gene data show CDR1 as MNHEY and CDR2 as SMNVEV (reference sequence). The V end was cut by 3 bases, the J end by 4 bases, with 14 bases between.

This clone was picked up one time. The CDR3 DNA is TGTGCCAGCAGTGTCTCCCGTAGTCAGCCCCAGCATTTT. It is translated as CASSVSRSQPQHF. V is TRBV27 and J is TRBJ1-5; no definite D call. V was cut by 5 bases and J by 6 bases, with 11 bases left in between. Germline CDR1 and CDR2: MNHEY and SMNVEV (reference sequence). CDR3 size: 13 residues.

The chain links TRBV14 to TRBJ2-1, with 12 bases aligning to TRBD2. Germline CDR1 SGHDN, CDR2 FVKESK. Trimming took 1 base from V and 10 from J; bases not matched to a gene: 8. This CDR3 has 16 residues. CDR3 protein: CASSQASGRAVGEQFF. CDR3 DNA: TGTGCCAGCAGCCAAGCTAGCGGGAGGGCCGTGGGAGAGCAGTTCTTC.

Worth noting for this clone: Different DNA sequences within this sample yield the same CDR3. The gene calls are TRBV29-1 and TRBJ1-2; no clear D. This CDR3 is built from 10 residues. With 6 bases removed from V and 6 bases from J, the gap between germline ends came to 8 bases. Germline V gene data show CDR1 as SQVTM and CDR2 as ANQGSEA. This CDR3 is CSVLSNGYTF. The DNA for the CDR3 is TGCAGCGTCCTCAGTAATGGCTACACCTTC.

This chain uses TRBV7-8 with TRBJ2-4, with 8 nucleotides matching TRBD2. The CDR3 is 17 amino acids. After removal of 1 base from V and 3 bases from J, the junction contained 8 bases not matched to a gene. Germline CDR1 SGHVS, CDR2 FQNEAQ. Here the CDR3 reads CASSLVVSGTYKNIQYF. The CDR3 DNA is TGTGCCAGCAGCTTAGTGGTTAGCGGGACCTACAAAAACATTCAGTACTTC.

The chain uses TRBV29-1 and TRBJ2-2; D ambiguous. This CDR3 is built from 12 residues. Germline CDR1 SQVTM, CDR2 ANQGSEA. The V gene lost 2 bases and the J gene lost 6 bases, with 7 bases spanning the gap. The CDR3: CSVELSAGELFF. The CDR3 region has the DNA TGCAGCGTTGAATTATCGGCCGGGGAGCTGTTTTTT.

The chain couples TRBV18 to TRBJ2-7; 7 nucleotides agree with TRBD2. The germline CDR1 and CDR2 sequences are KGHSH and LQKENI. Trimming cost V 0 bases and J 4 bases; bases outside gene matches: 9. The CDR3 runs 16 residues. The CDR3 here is CASSPPLAGVLYEQYF. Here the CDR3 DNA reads TGTGCCAGCTCACCACCGTTGGCGGGAGTGTTATACGAGCAGTACTTC.

The CDR3 protein is CASSRKTMGQGGEKLFF. Written as DNA, the CDR3 is TGTGCCAGCAGCCGAAAAACAATGGGACAGGGTGGCGAAAAACTGTTTTTT. This chain connects TRBV2 to TRBJ1-4, with TRBD1 matching 9 bases. CDR1 is SNHLY and CDR2 is FYNNEI in the germline V gene. V shed 6 bases, J shed 8 bases, and the junction held 16 bases outside the gene matches. This CDR3 is built from 17 residues.

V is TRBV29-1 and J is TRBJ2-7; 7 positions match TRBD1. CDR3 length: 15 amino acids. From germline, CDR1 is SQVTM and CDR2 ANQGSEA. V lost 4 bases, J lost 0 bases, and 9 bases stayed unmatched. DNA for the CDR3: TGCAGCGTTGTAGAACCGGGACAGAACTCCTACGAGCAGTACTTC. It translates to CSVVEPGQNSYEQYF.